The rows below give T cell receptor beta chains drawn from one sample of a study of neurological immune-mediated disorders. TCRdb processed the 5' RACE reads anew with MiXCR; each CDR3 protein has one entry. Of over 35,000 distinct CDR3 sequences in the sample, about an eighth were seen once. The sequencing input was PBMCs. The receptors come from a female donor in good health. Both conserved end residues are part of each CDR3. The order of the fields is clone size, V gene, J gene, D gene, CDR3 protein, CDR3 DNA. D genes are given only for firm matches. A clone size is listed for some rows: how often the clone was seen (once, few, many), or a class if it is expanded.

many	TRBV28	TRBJ2-1	NA	CASKVGWGVDEQFF	TGTGCCAGCAAAGTTGGTTGGGGGGTCGATGAGCAGTTCTTC
many	TRBV6-5	TRBJ2-7	TRBD2	CASSGGGGPYEQYF	TGTGCCAGCAGTGGGGGGGGAGGGCCCTACGAGCAGTACTTC
many	TRBV5-1	TRBJ2-7	NA	CASSLGGVGYGEQYF	TGCGCCAGCAGCTTGGGGGGGGTGGGATACGGCGAGCAGTACTTC
few	TRBV2	TRBJ2-7	TRBD1	CASNGQGYEQYF	TGTGCCAGCAATGGACAGGGTTACGAGCAGTACTTC
many	TRBV10-2	TRBJ2-7	TRBD1	CASSRQTGYEQYF	TGCGCCAGCAGCCGCCAGACAGGGTACGAGCAGTACTTC
many	TRBV6-1	TRBJ1-5	TRBD1	CASRETGGLRNQPQHF	TGTGCCAGCAGGGAGACAGGGGGCCTGAGGAATCAGCCCCAGCATTTT
many	TRBV12-3/TRBV12-4	TRBJ1-2	NA	CASSPSSDGGYTF	TGTGCCAGCAGTCCCTCCTCGGACGGGGGCTACACCTTC
many	TRBV20-1	TRBJ1-5	NA	CSARRNENQPQHF	TGCAGTGCTAGACGGAACGAAAATCAGCCCCAGCATTTT
many	TRBV12-3/TRBV12-4	TRBJ1-5	NA	CASSLGGRSNQPQHF	TGTGCCAGCAGTTTAGGAGGCAGGAGCAATCAGCCCCAGCATTTT
many	TRBV5-1	TRBJ2-1	NA	CASSLGEGGYNEQFF	TGCGCCAGCAGCTTAGGAGAGGGGGGCTACAATGAGCAGTTCTTC
many	TRBV12-3/TRBV12-4	TRBJ2-7	TRBD1	CASSPRTGRSYEQYF	TGTGCCAGCAGTCCCCGGACAGGGAGGAGCTACGAGCAGTACTTC
many	TRBV7-3	TRBJ2-7	NA	CASSTSWGYEQYF	TGTGCCAGCAGCACGTCTTGGGGCTACGAGCAGTACTTC
many	TRBV7-6	TRBJ2-1	NA	CASSPQRAGAGNEQFF	TGTGCCAGCAGCCCTCAGAGGGCAGGGGCAGGTAATGAGCAGTTCTTC
many	TRBV6-6	TRBJ1-5	TRBD1	CASSYRTGTPSGNQPQHF	TGTGCCAGCAGTTACAGGACAGGGACGCCTTCGGGCAATCAGCCCCAGCATTTT
many	TRBV12-3/TRBV12-4	TRBJ1-5	NA	CASSLSLERNQPQHF	TGTGCCAGCAGTTTGAGCCTCGAGAGGAATCAGCCCCAGCATTTT
many	TRBV10-3	TRBJ1-2	NA	CAIPDLTNYGYTF	TGTGCCATTCCGGACCTCACCAACTATGGCTACACCTTC
many	TRBV5-1	TRBJ2-3	NA	CASSLRPQEGRTDTQYF	TGCGCCAGCAGCCTACGACCGCAGGAGGGTAGGACAGATACGCAGTATTTT
many	TRBV29-1	TRBJ2-5	TRBD1	CSASTGAQVTQYF	TGCAGCGCTTCTACAGGGGCCCAAGTGACCCAGTACTTC
many	TRBV5-1	TRBJ1-3	NA	CASSLGSSGRISGNTIYF	TGCGCCAGCAGCTTGGGTTCCTCAGGCAGGATCTCTGGAAACACCATATATTTT
many	TRBV12-3/TRBV12-4	TRBJ2-5	TRBD2	CASSLGTSGRASRETQYF	TGTGCCAGCAGCCTCGGGACTAGCGGGAGGGCCTCCCGGGAGACCCAGTACTTC
many	TRBV4-1	TRBJ1-5	NA	CASSQGRGAGNQPQHF	TGCGCCAGCAGCCAAGGTCGGGGGGCGGGGAATCAGCCCCAGCATTTT
medium-sized	TRBV5-1	TRBJ2-5	TRBD1	CASSSQGQGFETQYF	TGCGCCAGCAGCTCGCAGGGACAGGGATTCGAGACCCAGTACTTC
many	TRBV6-1	TRBJ1-2	TRBD1	CASRPGQGTYGYTF	TGTGCCAGCAGACCGGGACAGGGGACCTATGGCTACACCTTC
NA	TRBV7-9	TRBJ2-5	NA	CASSSPPGRPGETQYF	TGTGCCAGCAGTTCTCCCCCAGGTCGCCCGGGGGAGACCCAGTACTTC
many	TRBV12-3/TRBV12-4	TRBJ1-4	TRBD1	CASSFWTGGEKLFF	TGTGCCAGCAGTTTCTGGACAGGGGGCGAAAAACTGTTTTTT
many	TRBV6-5	TRBJ2-7	TRBD2	CASRPSGTYEQYF	TGTGCCAGCAGGCCTAGCGGCACCTACGAGCAGTACTTC
many	TRBV7-8	TRBJ1-5	NA	CASSLDGFYQPQHF	TGTGCCAGCAGCTTAGACGGGTTTTATCAGCCCCAGCATTTT
many	TRBV11-2	TRBJ1-3	NA	CASSLFLSTSGNTIYF	TGTGCCAGCAGCCTTTTTCTTTCGACCTCTGGAAACACCATATATTTT
many	TRBV6-5	TRBJ1-1	NA	CASSYSTGNTEAFF	TGTGCCAGCAGTTACAGTACGGGGAACACTGAAGCTTTCTTT